These T cell receptor beta chains were read from a single sample in a study of cytomegalovirus exposure and HLA in healthy donors. This table comes from immunoSEQ multiplex PCR, and its TCRdb copy is limited to in-frame clones, with some not included. The sample lists roughly 110,000 clones, over 60% seen once, with around 5.8% in the top ten. Sequencing was done on a sample of PBMCs. The receptors were sampled from a woman in her forties or fifties in good health and CMV-seropositive. The CDR3 runs from the conserved cysteine through the conserved F or W. Size is omitted from some rows. Given values are once, few, many or a class for expanded clones.

cdr3_aa	clone_size	v_call	cdr3_length
CSVLQGLIPTF	-	TRBV29-1	11
CASLQGGRNTGELFF	-	TRBV28	15
CASSLGHSNQPQHF	-	TRBV19	14
CASSSKTGSDSPLHF	-	TRBV5-4	15
CASRGLANYGYTF	-	TRBV6-5	13
CASSWRTGGNKIYEQYF	-	TRBV5-8	17
CSVRTDLYYGYTF	-	TRBV29-1	13
CASGRDSNEKLFF	-	TRBV5-1	13
CASSIFHVDRGGTEAFF	-	TRBV19	17
CASKQGPAATNEKLFF	-	TRBV5-1	16
CASSLSGQGAVGNTGELFF	-	TRBV5-1	19
CSGGGTGELFF	-	TRBV23-1	11
CASSQDSSAGGDGYTF	-	TRBV4-3	16
CASHSGPEKLFF	few	TRBV28	12
CASSDNYEQYF	few	TRBV11-2	11
CASRTSWRDTEAFF	-	TRBV6-6	14